This section outlines one T cell receptor (beta chain) sequence together with its context. V dropped 1 base and J dropped 1; count of bases not matched to a gene: 6. CDR3 length equals 16 residues. This record comes from a study of blood T cell repertoires in COVID-19. Study-level background: Both acute and convalescent COVID-19 samples were obtained from the United States, Italy and Spain.

Sequencing was performed with immunoSEQ multiplex PCR; in TCRdb, only in-frame clones are kept and a portion is missing. The sample contains about 280,000 clones, 88% of which appear only once. The chain carries TRBV5-3 and TRBJ1-1; TRBD1 aligns across 8 bases. TRBV5-3 belongs to the ORF category, with a function that is uncertain. Sequenced input: peripheral blood. The source of this sequence is a man aged 18 to 30 with active or convalescent COVID-19. CDR3 amino acids: CARSLLSGGGNTEAFF. The CDR3 coding sequence is TGTGCCAGAAGCTTGCTGTCAGGGGGCGGGAACACTGAAGCTTTCTTT.